This T cell receptor beta chain is from a study of blood T cells in healthy people across ages. The table lists this clonotype with a few counts. The junction differs from germline at one of its ends, possibly a read error. Together with a sample-barcoded 5' primer, a J-beta primer mix was included in a second PCR lasting about 7 to 12 cycles. Paired-end reads containing CDR3 totaled no fewer than 2.5 million for each sample. TCRdb re-called the 5' RACE reads through MiXCR, storing one row per CDR3 protein. The sample carries about 1.4 million distinct CDR3 sequences, roughly 60% recorded once. CDR3 size: 14 residues. Germline V CDR1 and CDR2: MNHNY, SVGAGI (reference sequence). Each donor's blood draw was ten milliliters of peripheral blood.

The sequenced sample was blood. The rearrangement links TRBV6-6 to TRBJ2-5, with a tentative D call TRBD1 (6 bases). TRBJ2-7 explains the end of the DNA better; the J call may be wrong. This TCR derives from a man in his late teens or twenties in good health. The DNA of the CDR3 is TGTGCCAGTAGTTTGGCCGCACAGGGCGGCGAGCAGTACTTC. Translating it yields CASSLAAQGGEQYF.